Listed here are 30 T cell receptor beta chains from one sample, sequenced in a study of technical replicates of blood from several donors. TCRdb keeps only in-frame clones here, not all; method: immunoSEQ multiplex PCR. The repertoire consists of about 75,000 clones, with roughly 90% occurring once and the leading ten covering less than 0.5%. What was sequenced was T cells isolated from PBMCs. These receptors were obtained from a human donor in good health.

The chain has TRBV5-6 and TRBJ2-7, with TRBD1 matching over 7 bases. Germline V lookup: CDR1 SGHDT, CDR2 YYEEEE. The CDR3 loop spans 15 amino acids. After removal of 6 bases from V and 4 bases from J, the junction contained 13 bases not matched to a gene. CDR3: CASNPMTGILYEQYF. The CDR3 DNA is TGTGCCAGCAACCCTATGACAGGGATATTATACGAGCAGTACTTC.

The chain carries TRBV27 and TRBJ2-7; weak D call: TRBD1 (6 bases). Germline values: CDR1 MNHEY, CDR2 SMNVEV (reference sequence). The V end was cut by 5 bases, the J end by 0 bases, with 17 bases between. This CDR3 region has 16 residues. The CDR3 nucleotides read TGTGCCAGCAGTCTTTACCACAGGGAAGTCTCCTACGAGCAGTACTTC. This encodes CASSLYHREVSYEQYF.

The DNA of the CDR3 is TGCGCCAGCAGCCAAGAGCTAGCGGGGCCCTACGAGCAGTACTTC. Translation gives CASSQELAGPYEQYF. The genes are TRBV4-3 and TRBJ2-7; 9 nucleotides match TRBD2. Germline V gives CDR1 LGHNA, CDR2 YSLEER. The ends lost 0 bases at V and 2 bases at J; junction bases unmatched: 2. The CDR3 spans 15 residues.

The rearrangement uses TRBV9 and TRBJ2-2, with D possibly TRBD1 on 5 matching bases. Germline CDR1 is SGDLS and CDR2 is YYNGEE. The CDR3 totals 13 residues. Between the trimmed V and J ends, which lost 1 base and 8 bases, there was a span of 9 bases. The CDR3, as DNA: TGTGCCAGCAGCGTACCCAGGGCGGGGGAGCTGTTTTTT. Translated: CASSVPRAGELFF.

The chain carries TRBV7-9 and TRBJ2-1; D gene uncertain. The CDR3 totals 11 residues. The V gene lost 0 bases and the J gene lost 16 bases, with 10 bases spanning the gap. Germline V gives CDR1 SEHNR, CDR2 FQNEAQ (reference sequence). The CDR3 loop reads CASSLAPSVFF. The CDR3, as DNA: TGTGCCAGCAGCTTAGCCCCCTCTGTTTTCTTC.

The chain recombines TRBV2 with TRBJ1-2, with 10 nucleotides matching TRBD1. CDR3 length equals 13 residues. V lost 6 bases, J lost 8 bases, and 6 bases stayed unmatched. Germline CDR1 and CDR2: SNHLY and FYNNEI. This CDR3 is CASSESGQGGYTF. DNA of the CDR3: TGTGCCAGCAGCGAATCGGGACAGGGGGGCTACACCTTC.

The chain joins TRBV18 to TRBJ1-2, with 8 nucleotides matching TRBD1. After removal of 3 bases from V and 14 bases from J, the junction contained 14 bases not matched to a gene. There are 14 residues in the CDR3. Looked up from germline, CDR1 is KGHSH and CDR2 is LQKENI. Here the CDR3 DNA reads TGTGCCAGCTCACCTGGCCCCGCAGGGGGCTTAGGGACCTTC. Amino acid sequence: CASSPGPAGGLGTF.

The chain links TRBV6-6 to TRBJ2-2, with D hard to call. Trimming removed 3 bases at V and 1 base at J, with 6 bases between. Germline V CDR1 and CDR2: MNHNY, SVGAGI (reference sequence). This CDR3 has 14 amino acids. The CDR3 region is CASSYNRNTGELFF. The CDR3 nucleotides are TGTGCCAGCAGTTATAACAGGAACACCGGGGAGCTGTTTTTT.

This rearrangement joins TRBV7-8 to TRBJ1-5; 7 nucleotides agree with TRBD1. Germline V CDR1 and CDR2: SGHVS, FQNEAQ. The trim removed 1 base at V and 7 bases at J, leaving 4 bases unmatched. The CDR3 covers 14 residues. CDR3 amino acids: CASSLDTGEQPQHF. The DNA for the CDR3 is TGTGCCAGCAGCTTAGACACAGGGGAACAGCCCCAGCATTTT.

The table lists this clone with a few counts. This CDR3 reads CASSIGTTDAYGYTF. The CDR3 DNA follows: TGTGCCAGTAGTATAGGGACAACGGACGCGTATGGCTACACCTTC. The chain carries TRBV19 and TRBJ1-2; a possible D gene is TRBD1 (5 bases). Germline loops: CDR1 LNHDA, CDR2 SQIVND (reference sequence). V dropped 1 base and J dropped 5 bases, with 14 bases sitting between them. CDR3 length: 15 residues. Complete variable domain (other parts from reference TRBV19 and TRBJ1-2): DGGITQSPKYLFRKEGQNVTLSCEQNLNHDAMYWYRQDPGQGLRLIYYSQIVNDFQKGDIAEGYSVSREKKESFPLTVTSAQKNPTAFYLCASSIGTTDAYGYTFGSGTRLTVV.

The chain carries TRBV4-1 and TRBJ2-5; D perhaps matches TRBD2 (5 bases). CDR3 length: 14 amino acids. Trimming pared 2 bases from V and 0 bases from J, leaving 7 bases between. Germline CDR1 is MGHRA and CDR2 is YSYEKL. The CDR3 region is CASSQLDYQETQYF. In nucleotides, the CDR3 is TGCGCCAGCAGCCAACTGGACTACCAAGAGACCCAGTACTTC.

This clone was seen only a few times. The genes are TRBV14 and TRBJ2-3, with D perhaps matching TRBD2 (6 bases). Deletions cut 4 bases from V and 2 bases from J, with 10 bases between. The CDR3 is 14 amino acids. CDR1 is SGHDN, CDR2 FVKESK, per germline. The CDR3 nucleotides read TGTGCCAGCAGCCCGGGACTTCCCACAGATACGCAGTATTTT. As protein: CASSPGLPTDTQYF.

In this sample, this clone turned up once. The V gene is TRBV28, the J gene TRBJ2-6, with TRBD2 identical over 7 bases. Germline V gene lookup returns CDR1 MDHEN and CDR2 SYDVKM. The CDR3 runs to 16 residues. J lost 2 bases, V lost 2 bases, and 3 bases had no gene match. The CDR3 DNA reads as TGTGCCAGCAGTTTAGAAGGGAGGGCTGGGGCCAACGTCCTGACTTTC. Protein sequence: CASSLEGRAGANVLTF.

This chain connects TRBV27 to TRBJ2-7; D unresolved. Germline-derived CDR1 and CDR2 are MNHEY and SMNVEV (reference sequence). Trimming removed 0 bases from V and 1 base from J, with 4 bases in between. CDR3 size: 13 residues. CDR3 residues: CASSLSQSYEQYF. Here the CDR3 DNA reads TGTGCCAGCAGTTTATCCCAGTCCTACGAGCAGTACTTC.

This chain connects TRBV9 to TRBJ2-1; D may be TRBD2 (6 bases). Looked up from germline, CDR1 is SGDLS and CDR2 is YYNGEE. This CDR3 spans 14 amino acids. The ends were cut back, 0 bases at V and 4 bases at J, with 8 bases in the middle. As DNA, the CDR3 is TGTGCCAGCAGCGTAGGCGGGGTTTACAATGAGCAGTTCTTC. Translated, it gives CASSVGGVYNEQFF.

The rearrangement links TRBV7-9 to TRBJ1-2; unclear D gene. This CDR3 contains 10 residues. Deletions cut 10 bases from V and 7 bases from J, with 10 bases between. Germline-derived CDR1 and CDR2 are SEHNR and FQNEAQ (reference sequence). The CDR3 DNA reads TGTGCCACCGAGGATGGTGGCTACACCTTC. It encodes CATEDGGYTF. The whole variable domain, remainder taken from reference TRBV7-9 and TRBJ1-2, is DTGVSQNPRHKITKRGQNVTFRCDPISEHNRLYWYRQTLGQGPEFLTYFQNEAQLEKSRLLSDRFSAERPKGSFSTLEIQRTEQGDSAMYLCATEDGGYTFGSGTRLTVV.

For the CDR3, the DNA is TGTGCCATCGGGGCAGCGAACACTGAAGCTTTCTTT. Its protein product is CAIGAANTEAFF. The chain uses TRBV10-3 and TRBJ1-1, with a possible D match to TRBD1 (5 bases). Trimming shortened V by 8 bases and J by 1 base, and 8 bases separated the two germline ends. CDR3 length: 12 residues. Germline CDR1 is ENHRY and CDR2 is SYGVKD.

The chain has TRBV10-3 and TRBJ2-5; no reliable D call. CDR3 length: 12 amino acids. V gave up 3 bases and J gave up 5 bases, with 7 bases separating them. Germline V gene data show CDR1 as ENHRY and CDR2 as SYGVKD. Here the CDR3 reads CAISDLLETQYF. The DNA for the CDR3 is TGTGCCATCAGTGACCTCCTGGAGACCCAGTACTTC.

The CDR3 is CASSWTWTGRETQYF. In DNA form, the CDR3 reads TGTGCCAGCAGTTGGACCTGGACAGGGAGAGAGACCCAGTACTTC. J is TRBJ2-5 and V is TRBV27, with TRBD1 identical over 8 bases. The CDR3 spans 15 residues. Trimming removed 4 bases from V and 4 bases from J; junction bases left unmatched: 8. Germline V CDR1 and CDR2: MNHEY, SMNVEV (reference sequence).

The V and J genes are TRBV27 and TRBJ2-1, with D unclear. Trimming pared 8 bases from V and 0 bases from J, leaving 8 bases between. There are 13 residues in the CDR3. Germline values: CDR1 MNHEY, CDR2 SMNVEV (reference sequence). The DNA of the CDR3 is TGTGCCAGCCGCCTTAGCTCCTACAATGAGCAGTTCTTC. Translating gives CASRLSSYNEQFF.

This clone has only one observation. The chain recombines TRBV28 with TRBJ1-2; TRBD1 aligns across 8 bases. Germline-derived CDR1 and CDR2 are MDHEN and SYDVKM. With 3 bases clipped from V and 6 bases from J, the junction kept 12 bases outside the gene matches. This CDR3 is 16 amino acids long. This CDR3 is CASSLGWADRAHGYTF. The DNA for the CDR3 is TGTGCCAGCAGTTTGGGGTGGGCGGACAGGGCGCATGGCTACACCTTC.

The chain couples TRBV4-3 to TRBJ2-7; TRBD1 agrees at 7 bases. V was pared by 3 bases and J by 0 bases, with 8 bases of the junction left unmatched. Germline V gene sequence: CDR1 LGHNA, CDR2 YSLEER. This CDR3 has 16 residues. The CDR3, as DNA: TGCGCCAGCAGCCATTGGGACCGGGACAGCTCCTACGAGCAGTACTTC. Protein sequence: CASSHWDRDSSYEQYF.

This chain uses TRBV6-1 with TRBJ2-1; a weak D match, TRBD1 (6 bases). V lost 7 bases, J lost 5 bases, and 15 bases lay in between. The germline gives CDR1 MNHNS, CDR2 SASEGT. CDR3 size: 14 residues. CDR3 loop: CASTQWTVNNEQFF. The CDR3 bases are TGTGCCAGCACCCAATGGACAGTGAACAATGAGCAGTTCTTC.

The sample holds a few counts of this clone. The V gene is TRBV2, the J gene TRBJ1-4; D is possibly TRBD1 (6 bases). From germline, CDR1 is SNHLY and CDR2 FYNNEI. V was shortened by 3 bases and J by 3 bases, with 11 bases between the two germline ends. This CDR3 contains 15 residues. CDR3 sequence (DNA): TGTGCCAGCAGTGATAAGGGGGTCCCTAATGAAAAACTGTTTTTT. The encoded protein is CASSDKGVPNEKLFF.

The J gene is TRBJ1-3, the V gene TRBV28; 7 bases agree with TRBD1. The germline V gene encodes CDR1 MDHEN and CDR2 SYDVKM. This CDR3 is 14 amino acids long. Germline trimming cut 8 bases from V and 0 bases from J; bases unmatched to any gene: 4. CDR3 DNA sequence: TGTGCCAGCCTAGGGACAGACTCTGGAAACACCATATATTTT. Its translation: CASLGTDSGNTIYF.

The rearrangement uses TRBV11-2 and TRBJ2-3; 7 bases agree with TRBD1. The CDR3 runs to 16 residues. V lost 6 bases to trimming and J lost 8 bases; unmatched junction nucleotides: 17. Germline CDR1 SGHAT, CDR2 FQNNGV. CDR3 DNA sequence: TGTGCCAGCAGGGCCGGGACAGCCACTATCCAGGGTACGCAGTATTTT. This gives the protein CASRAGTATIQGTQYF.

The chain couples TRBV4-3 to TRBJ1-4; TRBD1 matches 7 bases. The CDR3 spans 14 residues. Germline V lookup: CDR1 LGHNA, CDR2 YSLEER. V shed 1 base, J shed 5 bases, and the junction held 1 base outside the gene matches. This chain's CDR3 is CASSQGDSNEKLFF. CDR3 DNA sequence: TGCGCCAGCAGCCAAGGGGACAGCAATGAAAAACTGTTTTTT.

The chain joins TRBV6-4 to TRBJ1-1; 8 bases are a match to TRBD1. After removal of 5 bases from V and 4 bases from J, the junction contained 3 bases not matched to a gene. The CDR3 is 13 residues long. CDR1 is MRHNA, CDR2 SNTAGT, per germline. The CDR3 spells CASSITGGTEAFF. The CDR3 bases are TGTGCCAGCAGTATCACAGGGGGCACTGAAGCTTTCTTT.

This clone was seen a single time. CDR3 bases: TGTGCCAGCTCACAGGGGGCAGGGGGCACCACTGAAGCTTTCTTT. Its translation is CASSQGAGGTTEAFF. The chain recombines TRBV18 with TRBJ1-1, with 8 bases aligning to TRBD1. The CDR3 is 15 residues long. In germline, CDR1 is KGHSH, CDR2 LQKENI. The trim removed 4 bases at V and 4 bases at J, leaving 8 bases unmatched.

The chain uses TRBV29-1 and TRBJ1-3; no definite D call. Germline CDR1 and CDR2: SQVTM and ANQGSEA. The CDR3 length is 14 residues. V dropped 6 bases and J dropped 0 bases, with 12 bases sitting between them. CDR3 sequence reads: CSVNQVNSGNTIYF. Here the CDR3 DNA reads TGCAGCGTGAACCAGGTCAACTCTGGAAACACCATATATTTT.